This T cell receptor (beta chain) was identified during a study of early T cells in non-severe SARS-CoV-2 infection. The study's findings and limits: There was a bias toward anti-spike CD8 responses in VDJdb matching, which missed private and CD4 specificities.

This clonotype rates as medium-sized (0.01 to 0.1%). Its antigen is still unknown. Attachment of unique molecular identifiers was made to individual cDNA molecules. TCRdb reprocessed the 5' RACE reads via MiXCR and lists one record per CDR3 protein. The sample shows some 32,000 distinct CDR3 sequences, approximately 5.3% of them seen only once. The sequence was collected from an adult who was a healthcare worker with PCR-confirmed SARS-CoV-2 infection or an uninfected control (not recorded which). The sequenced sample consisted of whole blood.

CDR3 protein: CASSLYRGRTGELFF. The CDR3 DNA is TGTGCCAGCAGTTTATACAGGGGGCGGACCGGGGAGCTGTTTTTT. V usage is TRBV27 and J usage is TRBJ2-2, with 9 positions matching TRBD1. Germline CDR1 and CDR2: MNHEY and SMNVEV (reference sequence). With V trimmed by 1 base and J by 5 bases, 2 bases remained unmatched. This CDR3 is 15 amino acids long.